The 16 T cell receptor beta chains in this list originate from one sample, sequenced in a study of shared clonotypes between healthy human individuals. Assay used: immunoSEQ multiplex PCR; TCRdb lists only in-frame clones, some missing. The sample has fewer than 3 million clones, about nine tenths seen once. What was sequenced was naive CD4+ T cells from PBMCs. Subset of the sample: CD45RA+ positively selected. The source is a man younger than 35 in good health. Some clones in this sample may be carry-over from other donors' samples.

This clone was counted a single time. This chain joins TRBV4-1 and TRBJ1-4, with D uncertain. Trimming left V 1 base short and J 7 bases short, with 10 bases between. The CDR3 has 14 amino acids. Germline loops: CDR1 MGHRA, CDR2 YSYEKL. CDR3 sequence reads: CASSQVPSVEKLFF. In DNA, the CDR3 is TGCGCCAGCAGCCAAGTTCCGTCAGTTGAAAAACTGTTTTTT.

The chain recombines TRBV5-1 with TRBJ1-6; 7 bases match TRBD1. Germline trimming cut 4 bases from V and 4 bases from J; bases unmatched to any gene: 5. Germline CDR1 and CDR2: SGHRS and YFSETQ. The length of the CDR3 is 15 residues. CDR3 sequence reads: CASSPRDSYNSPLHF. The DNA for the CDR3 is TGCGCCAGCAGCCCCAGGGACAGTTATAATTCACCCCTCCACTTT.

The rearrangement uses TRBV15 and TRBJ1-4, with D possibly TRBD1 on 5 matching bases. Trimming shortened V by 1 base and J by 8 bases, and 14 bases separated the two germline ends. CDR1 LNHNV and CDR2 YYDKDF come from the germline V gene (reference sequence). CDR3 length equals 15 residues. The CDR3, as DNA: TGTGCCACCAGCAGAGGAAGGGTAGGACAAGAAAAACTGTTTTTT. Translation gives CATSRGRVGQEKLFF.

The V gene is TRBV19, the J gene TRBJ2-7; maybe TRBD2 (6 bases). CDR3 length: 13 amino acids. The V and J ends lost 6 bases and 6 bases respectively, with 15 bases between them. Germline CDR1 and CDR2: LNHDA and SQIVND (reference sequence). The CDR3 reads CASRDAGRSEQYF. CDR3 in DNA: TGTGCCAGTAGGGACGCGGGAAGGTCCGAGCAGTACTTC.

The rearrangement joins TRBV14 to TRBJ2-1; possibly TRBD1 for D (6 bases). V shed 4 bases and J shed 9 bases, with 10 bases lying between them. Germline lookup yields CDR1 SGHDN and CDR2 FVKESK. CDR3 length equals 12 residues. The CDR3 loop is CASSLTQGEQFF. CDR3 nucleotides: TGTGCCAGCAGCCTGACACAGGGTGAGCAGTTCTTC.

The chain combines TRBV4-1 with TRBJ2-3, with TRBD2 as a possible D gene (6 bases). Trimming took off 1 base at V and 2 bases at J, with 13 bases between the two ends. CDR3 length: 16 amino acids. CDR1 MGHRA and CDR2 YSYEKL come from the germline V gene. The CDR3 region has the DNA TGCGCCAGCAGCCAAGTCGGTAGGAGGGTCACAGATACGCAGTATTTT. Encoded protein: CASSQVGRRVTDTQYF.

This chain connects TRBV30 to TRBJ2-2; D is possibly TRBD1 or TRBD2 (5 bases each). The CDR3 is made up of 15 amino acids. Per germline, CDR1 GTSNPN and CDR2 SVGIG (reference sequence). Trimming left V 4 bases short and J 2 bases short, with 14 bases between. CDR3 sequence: CAWTHGTTNTGELFF. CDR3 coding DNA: TGTGCCTGGACCCACGGGACCACAAACACCGGGGAGCTGTTTTTT. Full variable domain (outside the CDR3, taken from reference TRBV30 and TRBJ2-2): SQTIHQWPATLVQPVGSPLSLECTVEGTSNPNLYWYRQAAGRGLQLLFYSVGIGQISSEVPQNLSASRPQDRQFILSSKKLLLSDSGFYLCAWTHGTTNTGELFFGEGSRLTVL.

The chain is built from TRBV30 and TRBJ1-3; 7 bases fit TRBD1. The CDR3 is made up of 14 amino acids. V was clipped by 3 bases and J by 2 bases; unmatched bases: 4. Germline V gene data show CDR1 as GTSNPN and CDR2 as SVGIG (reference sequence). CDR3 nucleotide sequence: TGTGCCTGGAGCCAAGGGACAGCTGGAAACACCATATATTTT. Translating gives CAWSQGTAGNTIYF.

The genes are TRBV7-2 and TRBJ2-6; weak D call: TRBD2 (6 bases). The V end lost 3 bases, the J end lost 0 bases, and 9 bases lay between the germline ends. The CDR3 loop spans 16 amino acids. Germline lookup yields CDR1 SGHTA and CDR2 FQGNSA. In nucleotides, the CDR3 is TGTGCCAGCAGCTTCCGGGGGTACTCTGGGGCCAACGTCCTGACTTTC. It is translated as CASSFRGYSGANVLTF.

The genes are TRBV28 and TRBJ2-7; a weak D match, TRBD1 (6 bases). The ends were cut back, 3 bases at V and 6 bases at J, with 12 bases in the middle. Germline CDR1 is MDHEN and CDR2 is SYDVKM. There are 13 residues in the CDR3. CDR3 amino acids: CASSFVQGSEQYF. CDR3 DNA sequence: TGTGCCAGCAGTTTTGTACAGGGTAGCGAGCAGTACTTC.

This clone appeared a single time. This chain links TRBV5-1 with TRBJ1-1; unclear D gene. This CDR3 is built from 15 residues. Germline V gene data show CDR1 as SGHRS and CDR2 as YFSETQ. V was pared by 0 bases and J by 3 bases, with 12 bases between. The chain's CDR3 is CASSLGRGLDTEAFF. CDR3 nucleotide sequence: TGCGCCAGCAGCTTGGGTCGGGGATTGGACACTGAAGCTTTCTTT.

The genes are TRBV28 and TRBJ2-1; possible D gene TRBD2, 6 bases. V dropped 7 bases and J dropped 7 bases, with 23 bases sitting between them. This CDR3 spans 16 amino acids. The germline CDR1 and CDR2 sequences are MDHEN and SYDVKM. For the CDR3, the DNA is TGTGCCAGCACCTCCGAAATGGGGCTAGCGAGGAATGAGCAGTTCTTC. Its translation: CASTSEMGLARNEQFF.

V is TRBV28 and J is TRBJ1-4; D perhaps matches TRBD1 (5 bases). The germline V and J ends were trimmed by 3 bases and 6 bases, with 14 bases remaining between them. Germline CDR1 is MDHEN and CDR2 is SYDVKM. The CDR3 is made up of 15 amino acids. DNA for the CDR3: TGTGCCAGCAGTTTCGGAGGGGCGCGGGATGAAAAACTGTTTTTT. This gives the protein CASSFGGARDEKLFF.

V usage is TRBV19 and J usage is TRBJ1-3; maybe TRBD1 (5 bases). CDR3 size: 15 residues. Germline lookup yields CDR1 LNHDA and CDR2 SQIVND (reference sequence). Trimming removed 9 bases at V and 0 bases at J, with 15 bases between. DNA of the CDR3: TGTGCCAGCACCCGGGACGGAACCTCTGGAAACACCATATATTTT. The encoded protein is CASTRDGTSGNTIYF.

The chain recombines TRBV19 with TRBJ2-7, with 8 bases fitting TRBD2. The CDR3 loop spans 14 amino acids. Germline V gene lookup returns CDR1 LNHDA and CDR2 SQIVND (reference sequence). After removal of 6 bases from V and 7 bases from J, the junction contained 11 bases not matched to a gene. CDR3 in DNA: TGTGCCAGTAGCGGAGGACTAGCAATAAGGGAGCAGTACTTC. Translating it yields CASSGGLAIREQYF.

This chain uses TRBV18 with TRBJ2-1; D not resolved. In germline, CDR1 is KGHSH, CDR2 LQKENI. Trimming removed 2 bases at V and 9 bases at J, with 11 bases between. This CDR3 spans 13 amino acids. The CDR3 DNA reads TGTGCCAGCTCACCAGGACGCTGGGGTGAGCAGTTCTTC. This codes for CASSPGRWGEQFF.